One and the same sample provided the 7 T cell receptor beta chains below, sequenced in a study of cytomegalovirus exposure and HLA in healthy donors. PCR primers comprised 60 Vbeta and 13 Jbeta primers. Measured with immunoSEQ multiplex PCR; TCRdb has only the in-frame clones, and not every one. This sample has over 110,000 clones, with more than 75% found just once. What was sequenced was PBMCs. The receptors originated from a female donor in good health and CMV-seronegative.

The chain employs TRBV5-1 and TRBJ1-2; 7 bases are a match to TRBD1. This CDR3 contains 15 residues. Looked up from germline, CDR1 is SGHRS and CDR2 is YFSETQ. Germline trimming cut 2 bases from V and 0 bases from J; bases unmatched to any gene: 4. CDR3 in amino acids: CASSLTGAANYGYTF. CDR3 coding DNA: TGCGCCAGCAGCTTAACAGGGGCAGCTAACTATGGCTACACCTTC. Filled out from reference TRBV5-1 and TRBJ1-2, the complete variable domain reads KAGVTQTPRYLIKTRGQQVTLSCSPISGHRSVSWYQQTPGQGLQFLFEYFSETQRNKGNFPGRFSGRQFSNSRSEMNVSTLELGDSALYLCASSLTGAANYGYTFGSGTRLTVV.

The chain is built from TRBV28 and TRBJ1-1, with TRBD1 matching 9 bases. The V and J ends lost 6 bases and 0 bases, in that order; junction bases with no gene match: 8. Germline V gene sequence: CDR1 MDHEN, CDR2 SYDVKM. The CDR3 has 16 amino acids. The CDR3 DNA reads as TGTGCCAGCAGCCCCTTGACAGGGGGGATGAACACTGAAGCTTTCTTT. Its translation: CASSPLTGGMNTEAFF.

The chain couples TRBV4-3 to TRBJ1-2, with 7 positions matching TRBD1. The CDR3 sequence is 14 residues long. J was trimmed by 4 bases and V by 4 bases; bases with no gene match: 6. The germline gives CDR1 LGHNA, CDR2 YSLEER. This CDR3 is CASSPRGQLYGYTF. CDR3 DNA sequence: TGCGCCAGCAGCCCTCGGGGACAGCTCTATGGCTACACCTTC.

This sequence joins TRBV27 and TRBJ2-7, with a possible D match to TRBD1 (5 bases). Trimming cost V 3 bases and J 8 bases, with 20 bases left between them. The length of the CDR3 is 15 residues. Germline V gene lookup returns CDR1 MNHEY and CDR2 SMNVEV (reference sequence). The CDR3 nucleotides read TGTGCCAGCAGTTTGGGGCAGGGCGGAAAAAACAAGCAGTACTTC. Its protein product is CASSLGQGGKNKQYF.

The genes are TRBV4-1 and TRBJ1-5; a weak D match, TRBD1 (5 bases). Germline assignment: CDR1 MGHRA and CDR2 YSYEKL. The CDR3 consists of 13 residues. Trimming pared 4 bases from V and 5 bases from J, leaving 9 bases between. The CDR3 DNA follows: TGCGCCAGCAGCCCTTCGGGGGATCAGCCCCAGCATTTT. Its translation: CASSPSGDQPQHF.

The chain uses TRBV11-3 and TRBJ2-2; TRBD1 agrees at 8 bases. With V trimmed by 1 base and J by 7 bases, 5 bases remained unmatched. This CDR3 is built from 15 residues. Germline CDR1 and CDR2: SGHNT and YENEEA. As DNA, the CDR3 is TGTGCCAGCAGCTTAGGACAGGGGAGGAACGGGGAGCTGTTTTTT. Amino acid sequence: CASSLGQGRNGELFF.

CDR3 DNA: TGTGCCAGCAGTTACTCGATGGGCACCCGGGGTGAAGCTTTCTTT. It codes for CASSYSMGTRGEAFF. This sequence joins TRBV6-6 and TRBJ1-1, with D hard to call. The V and J ends lost 0 bases and 7 bases respectively, with 15 bases between them. Germline values: CDR1 MNHNY, CDR2 SVGAGI (reference sequence). The CDR3 is made up of 15 amino acids.